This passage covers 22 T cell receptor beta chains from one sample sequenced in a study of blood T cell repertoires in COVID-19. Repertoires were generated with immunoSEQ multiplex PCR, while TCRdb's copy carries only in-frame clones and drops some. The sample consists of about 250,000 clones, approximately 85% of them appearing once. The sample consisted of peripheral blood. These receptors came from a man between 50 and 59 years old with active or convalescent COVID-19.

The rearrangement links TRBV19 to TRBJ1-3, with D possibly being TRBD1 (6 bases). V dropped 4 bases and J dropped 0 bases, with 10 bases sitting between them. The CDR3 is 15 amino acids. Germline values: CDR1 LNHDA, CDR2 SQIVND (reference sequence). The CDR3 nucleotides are TGTGCCAGTAGTACAACAGGGAACTCTGGAAACACCATATATTTT. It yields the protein CASSTTGNSGNTIYF.

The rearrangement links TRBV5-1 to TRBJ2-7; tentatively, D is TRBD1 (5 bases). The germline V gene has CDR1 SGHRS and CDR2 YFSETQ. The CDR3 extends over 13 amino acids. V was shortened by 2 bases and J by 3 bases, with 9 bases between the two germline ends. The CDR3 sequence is CASSLQQDYEQYF. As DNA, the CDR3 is TGCGCCAGCAGCTTACAACAGGACTACGAGCAGTACTTC.

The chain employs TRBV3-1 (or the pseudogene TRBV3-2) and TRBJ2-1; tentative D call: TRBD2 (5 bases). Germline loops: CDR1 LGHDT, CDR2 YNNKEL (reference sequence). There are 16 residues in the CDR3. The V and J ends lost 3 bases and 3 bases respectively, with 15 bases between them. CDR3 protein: CASSQGTGGHYNEQFF. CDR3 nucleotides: TGTGCCAGCAGCCAGGGAACGGGCGGGCACTACAATGAGCAGTTCTTC.

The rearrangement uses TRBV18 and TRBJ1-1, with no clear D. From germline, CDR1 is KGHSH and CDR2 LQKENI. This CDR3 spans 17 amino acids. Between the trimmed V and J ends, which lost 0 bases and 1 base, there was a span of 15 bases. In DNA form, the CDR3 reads TGTGCCAGCTCACCACCGGGAGCCCTCGCAGGGAACACTGAAGCTTTCTTT. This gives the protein CASSPPGALAGNTEAFF.

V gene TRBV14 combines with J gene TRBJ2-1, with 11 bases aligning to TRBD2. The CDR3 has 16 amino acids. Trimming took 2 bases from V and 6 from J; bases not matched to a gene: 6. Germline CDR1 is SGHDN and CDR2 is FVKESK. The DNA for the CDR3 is TGTGCCAGCAGCCAAACACTAGCGGGAGAAGGCAATGAGCAGTTCTTC. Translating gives CASSQTLAGEGNEQFF.

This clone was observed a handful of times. CDR3 residues: CASSPGQQNSPLHF. CDR3 in DNA: TGCGCCAGCAGCCCCGGACAGCAAAATTCACCCCTCCACTTT. This chain links TRBV5-1 with TRBJ1-6; weak D call: TRBD1 (6 bases). Germline CDR1 reads SGHRS; CDR2 reads YFSETQ. Trimming cost V 4 bases and J 7 bases, with 12 bases left between them. The CDR3 has 14 residues.

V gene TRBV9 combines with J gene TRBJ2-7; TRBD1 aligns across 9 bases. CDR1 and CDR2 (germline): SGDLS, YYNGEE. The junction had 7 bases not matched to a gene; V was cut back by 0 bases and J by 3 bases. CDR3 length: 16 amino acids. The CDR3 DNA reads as TGTGCCAGCAGCGTAGGGAGAGGACAGGGGTTCTACGAGCAGTACTTC. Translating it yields CASSVGRGQGFYEQYF.

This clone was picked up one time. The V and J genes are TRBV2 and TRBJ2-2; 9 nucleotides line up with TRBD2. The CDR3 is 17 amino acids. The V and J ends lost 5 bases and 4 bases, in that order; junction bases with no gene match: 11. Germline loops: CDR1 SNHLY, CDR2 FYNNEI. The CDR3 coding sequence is TGTGCCAGCAGTAGGAATAGCGGGAGTCTGGGCACCGGGGAGCTGTTTTTT. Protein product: CASSRNSGSLGTGELFF.

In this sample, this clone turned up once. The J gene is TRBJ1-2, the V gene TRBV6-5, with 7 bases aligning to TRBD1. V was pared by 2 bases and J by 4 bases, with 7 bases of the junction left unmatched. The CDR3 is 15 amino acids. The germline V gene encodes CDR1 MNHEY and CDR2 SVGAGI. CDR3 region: CASSYTPGTAYGYTF. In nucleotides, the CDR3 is TGTGCCAGCAGTTACACCCCCGGGACAGCCTATGGCTACACCTTC.

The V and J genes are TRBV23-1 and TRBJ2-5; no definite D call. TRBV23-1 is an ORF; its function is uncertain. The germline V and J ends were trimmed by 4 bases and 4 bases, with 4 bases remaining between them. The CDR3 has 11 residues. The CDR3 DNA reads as TGCGCCAGCAGTCGTCGAGAGACCCAGTACTTC. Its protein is CASSRRETQYF.

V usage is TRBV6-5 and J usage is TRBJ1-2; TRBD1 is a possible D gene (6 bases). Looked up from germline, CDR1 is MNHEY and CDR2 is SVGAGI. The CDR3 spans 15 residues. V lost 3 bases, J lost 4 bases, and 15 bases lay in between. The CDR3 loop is CASSYQRGGSYGYTF. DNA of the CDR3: TGTGCCAGCAGTTATCAAAGGGGGGGCTCCTATGGCTACACCTTC.

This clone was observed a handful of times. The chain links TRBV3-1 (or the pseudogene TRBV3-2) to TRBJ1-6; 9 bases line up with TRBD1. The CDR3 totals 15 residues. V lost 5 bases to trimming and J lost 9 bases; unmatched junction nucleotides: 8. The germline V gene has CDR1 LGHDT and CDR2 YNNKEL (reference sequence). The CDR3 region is CASSSGQGMGSPLHF. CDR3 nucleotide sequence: TGTGCCAGCAGCTCCGGACAGGGGATGGGTTCACCCCTCCACTTT.

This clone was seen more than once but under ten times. The DNA for the CDR3 is TGTGCCAGCAGCTTAGGGGGCGGAGGAGCGGGAGGACGGGAGACCCAGTACTTC. It is translated as CASSLGGGGAGGRETQYF. The V call is TRBV7-2, the J call TRBJ2-5; 9 positions match TRBD2. J was trimmed by 5 bases and V by 1 base; bases with no gene match: 14. Looked up from germline, CDR1 is SGHTA and CDR2 is FQGNSA. This CDR3 is built from 18 residues.

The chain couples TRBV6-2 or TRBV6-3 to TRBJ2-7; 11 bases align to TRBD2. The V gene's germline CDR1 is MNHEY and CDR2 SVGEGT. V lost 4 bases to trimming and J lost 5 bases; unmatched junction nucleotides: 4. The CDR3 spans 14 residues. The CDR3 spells CASSFSGRVNEQYF. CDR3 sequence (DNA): TGTGCCAGCAGTTTTAGCGGGAGGGTCAACGAGCAGTACTTC.

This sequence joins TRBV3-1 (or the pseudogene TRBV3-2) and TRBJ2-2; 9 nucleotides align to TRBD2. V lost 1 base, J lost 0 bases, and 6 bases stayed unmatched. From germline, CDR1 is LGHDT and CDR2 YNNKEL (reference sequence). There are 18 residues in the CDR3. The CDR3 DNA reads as TGTGCCAGCAGCCAAGGCGGTAGCGGGAGACCGAACACCGGGGAGCTGTTTTTT. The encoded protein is CASSQGGSGRPNTGELFF.

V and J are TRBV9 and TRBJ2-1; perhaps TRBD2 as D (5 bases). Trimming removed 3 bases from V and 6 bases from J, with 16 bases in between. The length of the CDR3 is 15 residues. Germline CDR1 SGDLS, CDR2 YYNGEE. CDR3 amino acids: CASSAYLGATNEQFF. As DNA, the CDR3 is TGTGCCAGCAGCGCCTATCTGGGAGCGACCAATGAGCAGTTCTTC.

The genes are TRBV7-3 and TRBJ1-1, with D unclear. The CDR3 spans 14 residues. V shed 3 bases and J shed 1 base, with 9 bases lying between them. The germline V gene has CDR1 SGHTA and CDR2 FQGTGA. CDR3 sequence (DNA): TGTGCCAGCAGCTTGGAACGGGGGAACACTGAAGCTTTCTTT. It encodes CASSLERGNTEAFF.

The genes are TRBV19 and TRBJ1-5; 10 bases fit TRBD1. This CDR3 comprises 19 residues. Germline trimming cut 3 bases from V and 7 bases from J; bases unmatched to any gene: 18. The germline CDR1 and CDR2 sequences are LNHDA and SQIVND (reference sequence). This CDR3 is CASSIGLLLGQGIFQPQHF. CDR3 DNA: TGTGCCAGTAGTATCGGTCTACTATTGGGACAGGGGATTTTCCAGCCCCAGCATTTT.

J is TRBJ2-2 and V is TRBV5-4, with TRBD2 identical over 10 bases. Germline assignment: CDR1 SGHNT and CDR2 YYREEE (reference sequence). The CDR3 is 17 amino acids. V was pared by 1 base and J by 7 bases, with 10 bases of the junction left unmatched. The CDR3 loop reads CASSLPQLAGFHGELFF. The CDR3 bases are TGTGCCAGCAGCTTGCCCCAACTAGCGGGATTTCACGGGGAGCTGTTTTTT. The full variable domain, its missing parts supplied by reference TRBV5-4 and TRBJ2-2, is ETGVTQSPTHLIKTRGQQVTLRCSSQSGHNTVSWYQQALGQGPQFIFQYYREEENGRGNFPPRFSGLQFPNYSSELNVNALELDDSALYLCASSLPQLAGFHGELFFGEGSRLTVL.

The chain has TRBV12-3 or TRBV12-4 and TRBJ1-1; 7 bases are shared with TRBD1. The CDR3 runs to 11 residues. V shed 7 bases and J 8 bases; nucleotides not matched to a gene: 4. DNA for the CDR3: TGTGCCAGCACTATGACAGGGGAAGCTTTCTTT. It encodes CASTMTGEAFF.

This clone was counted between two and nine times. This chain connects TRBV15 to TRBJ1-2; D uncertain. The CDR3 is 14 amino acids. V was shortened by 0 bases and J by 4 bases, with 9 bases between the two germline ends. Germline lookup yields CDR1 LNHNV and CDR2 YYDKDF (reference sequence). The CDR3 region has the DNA TGTGCCACCAGCAGAGATCAAGGACTCTATGGCTACACCTTC. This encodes CATSRDQGLYGYTF.

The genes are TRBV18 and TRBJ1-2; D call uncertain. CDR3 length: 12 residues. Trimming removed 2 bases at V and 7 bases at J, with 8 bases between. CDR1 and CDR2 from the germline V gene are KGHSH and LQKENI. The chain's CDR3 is CASSPTPPGYTF. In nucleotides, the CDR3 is TGTGCCAGCTCACCAACACCCCCTGGCTACACCTTC. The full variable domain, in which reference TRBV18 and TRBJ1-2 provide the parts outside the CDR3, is NAGVMQNPRHLVRRRGQEARLRCSPMKGHSHVYWYRQLPEEGLKFMVYLQKENIIDESGMPKERFSAEFPKEGPSILRIQQVVRGDSAAYFCASSPTPPGYTFGSGTRLTVV.